The 10 T cell receptor beta chains presented below share a single source sample, sequenced in a study of blood T cell repertoires in COVID-19. Using immunoSEQ multiplex PCR, the repertoire was profiled, and TCRdb retains in-frame clones only, with some absent. The top ten hold roughly 2% of the sample, which has a few hundred thousand clones, roughly 88% seen once. What was sequenced was PBMCs or T cells enriched from blood (not recorded which). These receptors were taken from a man aged 25 to 40 who had recovered from COVID-19.

J is TRBJ1-1 and V is TRBV9; no firm D call. V lost 4 bases and J 1 base, leaving 11 bases between the germline ends. CDR1 and CDR2 from the germline V gene are SGDLS and YYNGEE. The CDR3 consists of 14 residues. CDR3 sequence: CASSPQSQNTEAFF. CDR3 sequence (DNA): TGTGCCAGCAGCCCCCAATCCCAGAACACTGAAGCTTTCTTT.

CDR3 residues: CASAGRSNYGYTF. DNA for the CDR3: TGTGCCAGCGCGGGACGGAGTAACTATGGCTACACCTTC. The chain is built from TRBV18 and TRBJ1-2; D is perhaps TRBD1 (5 bases). Trimming shortened V by 8 bases and J by 1 base, and 11 bases separated the two germline ends. The CDR3 has 13 residues. In germline, CDR1 is KGHSH, CDR2 LQKENI.

This clone was seen a handful of times. The chain links TRBV3-1 (or the pseudogene TRBV3-2) to TRBJ1-2; possibly TRBD1 for D (6 bases). In germline, CDR1 is LGHDT, CDR2 YNNKEL (reference sequence). CDR3 length: 15 amino acids. Trimming cost V 0 bases and J 7 bases, with 15 bases left between them. The CDR3 DNA sequence: TGTGCCAGCAGCCAAGATTCCACAGGGTCGGGTGGCTACACCTTC. It encodes CASSQDSTGSGGYTF.

The rearrangement uses TRBV5-4 and TRBJ1-2; D possibly corresponds to TRBD1 (5 bases). The V gene's germline CDR1 is SGHNT and CDR2 YYREEE (reference sequence). This CDR3 is 15 amino acids long. V gave up 0 bases and J gave up 5 bases, with 14 bases separating them. The CDR3 DNA sequence: TGTGCCAGCAGCTTGGTAGGCAGGGATGCATATGGCTACACCTTC. Amino acid sequence: CASSLVGRDAYGYTF.

The chain couples TRBV5-1 to TRBJ1-6, with a tentative D call TRBD1 (6 bases). Per the germline V gene, CDR1 is SGHRS and CDR2 is YFSETQ. This CDR3 has 16 residues. Trimming removed 0 bases from V and 3 bases from J, with 10 bases in between. CDR3 DNA: TGCGCCAGCAGCTTGGGGGGGCTGCTCTATAATTCACCCCTCCACTTT. Protein product: CASSLGGLLYNSPLHF.

This clone was picked up one time. The genes are TRBV6-5 and TRBJ1-1; D remains unclear. Trimming stripped 1 base from V and 0 bases from J, with 9 bases between. The V gene's germline CDR1 is MNHEY and CDR2 SVGAGI. The CDR3 is 15 amino acids. The CDR3 coding sequence is TGTGCCAGCAGTTACTTCGGACTCATGAACACTGAAGCTTTCTTT. Translation: CASSYFGLMNTEAFF.

The chain is built from TRBV4-2 and TRBJ2-5; possibly TRBD1 for D (5 bases). Looked up from germline, CDR1 is LGHNA and CDR2 is YNFKEQ. CDR3 length: 17 amino acids. V gave up 4 bases and J gave up 4 bases, with 22 bases separating them. The CDR3 nucleotides read TGTGCCAGCAGCCCTTATGGGCAGACCAGGGCGATAGAGACCCAGTACTTC. It encodes CASSPYGQTRAIETQYF.

The chain links TRBV30 to TRBJ1-5, with D possibly matching TRBD1 (6 bases). The germline CDR1 and CDR2 sequences are GTSNPN and SVGIG (reference sequence). The ends were cut back, 1 base at V and 0 bases at J, with 10 bases in the middle. The CDR3 length is 15 residues. The CDR3 here is CAWSERTVSNQPQHF. DNA for the CDR3: TGTGCCTGGAGTGAGCGGACAGTTAGCAATCAGCCCCAGCATTTT.

The J gene is TRBJ1-1, the V gene TRBV5-1; 9 bases match TRBD1. The CDR3 has 15 residues. Germline-derived CDR1 and CDR2 are SGHRS and YFSETQ. Losses at the gene ends were 4 bases for V and 3 bases for J; bases not matched to a gene: 7. CDR3 coding DNA: TGCGCCAGCAGCAGGGGACAGGGAATAGACACTGAAGCTTTCTTT. As protein: CASSRGQGIDTEAFF.

This CDR3 is CASSPGLAGGPNLQETQYF. For the CDR3, the DNA is TGTGCCAGCAGCCCCGGACTAGCGGGGGGGCCCAACCTCCAAGAGACCCAGTACTTC. The chain carries TRBV7-3 and TRBJ2-5, with 15 bases matching TRBD2. Trimming removed 5 bases from V and 1 base from J; junction bases left unmatched: 11. CDR3 length: 19 residues. Germline values: CDR1 SGHTA, CDR2 FQGTGA.